This note documents a single T cell receptor (beta chain) sequence. Its target is not known. Exclusion applied to patients with autoimmune disease history or systemic immunosuppression. This specimen comes from a study of OX40 agonist ivuxolimab in advanced cancers. For the study at large: Intravenous ivuxolimab was administered to patients every 2 weeks at 0.01 to 10 mg/kg. Study-wide findings and caveats: Within 6 weeks, CD4+ and CD8+ blood T cells expanded clonally at 0.1 to 3.0 mg/kg. Researchers did not establish what antigens the expanded peripheral T cells target.

Libraries were prepared by immunoSEQ multiplex PCR; TCRdb keeps only in-frame clonotypes and omits some of them. Of approximately 74,000 clones in the sample, around nine tenths were seen once. Germline lookup yields CDR1 SEHNR and CDR2 FQNEAQ (reference sequence). Trimming left V 3 bases short and J 8 bases short, with 10 bases between. This CDR3 has 12 amino acids. The receptor comes from an adult with an advanced solid tumor such as melanoma, head and neck, liver or kidney cancer. The chain combines TRBV7-9 with TRBJ1-2; D remains unclear. Sequences were derived from CD4+ or CD8+ T cells sorted from blood, sampled in a trial of the OX40 agonist ivuxolimab. The CDR3 here is CASSLTEEGYTF. DNA for the CDR3: TGTGCCAGCAGCTTGACGGAAGAGGGCTACACCTTC. The complete variable domain, with remaining parts taken from reference TRBV7-9 and TRBJ1-2, reads DTGVSQNPRHKITKRGQNVTFRCDPISEHNRLYWYRQTLGQGPEFLTYFQNEAQLEKSRLLSDRFSAERPKGSFSTLEIQRTEQGDSAMYLCASSLTEEGYTFGSGTRLTVV.